The entry below gives a single T cell receptor beta chain sequence along with its context. V was pared by 4 bases and J by 6 bases, with 8 bases of the junction left unmatched. Germline-derived CDR1 and CDR2 are PRHDT and FYEKMQ (reference sequence). The CDR3 consists of 14 residues. Sequencing was performed with immunoSEQ multiplex PCR; in TCRdb, only in-frame clones are kept and a portion is missing. Of tens of thousands of clones in the sample, 90% to 95% were seen once. The record originates from a study of technical replicates of blood from several donors. The sequence derives from a human donor in good health. Some clones in this sample may be carry-over from other donors' samples. The sequenced material came from T cells isolated from PBMCs. The chain links TRBV13 to TRBJ1-2, with 7 bases matching TRBD1. CDR3 nucleotide sequence: TGTGCCAGCAGCTCTTCCGACAGGGCCCATGGCTACACCTTC. Its protein is CASSSSDRAHGYTF.